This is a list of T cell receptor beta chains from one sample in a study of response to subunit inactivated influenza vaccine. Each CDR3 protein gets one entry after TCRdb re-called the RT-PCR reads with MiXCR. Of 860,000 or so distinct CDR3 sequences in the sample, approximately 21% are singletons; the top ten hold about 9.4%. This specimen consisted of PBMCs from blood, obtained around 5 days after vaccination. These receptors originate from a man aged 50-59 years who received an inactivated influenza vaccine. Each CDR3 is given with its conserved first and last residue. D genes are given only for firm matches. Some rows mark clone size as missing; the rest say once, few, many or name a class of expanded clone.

CDR3aa: CASSLVGFGAGELFF; CDR3nt: TGTGCCAGCAGCTTAGTAGGGTTTGGCGCCGGGGAGCTGTTTTTT; abundance: .; j_gene: TRBJ2-2; d_gene: .; len: 15; v_gene: TRBV7-2
CDR3aa: CASSRARGNTEAFF; CDR3nt: TGTGCCAGCAGCCGGGCTAGGGGGAACACTGAAGCTTTCTTT; abundance: few; j_gene: TRBJ1-1; d_gene: .; len: 14; v_gene: TRBV7-2
CDR3aa: CASSPSVSSYNEQFF; CDR3nt: TGTGCCAGCAGTCCTAGCGTAAGCTCCTACAATGAGCAGTTCTTC; abundance: few; j_gene: TRBJ2-1; d_gene: .; len: 15; v_gene: TRBV12-3/TRBV12-4
CDR3aa: CSARDGLAGGNSPLHF; CDR3nt: TGCAGTGCTAGAGATGGGCTGGCAGGGGGGAATTCACCCCTCCACTTT; abundance: few; j_gene: TRBJ1-6; d_gene: TRBD1; len: 16; v_gene: TRBV20-1
CDR3aa: CASSQGGLAGLYNEQFF; CDR3nt: TGCGCCAGCAGCCAAGGCGGCCTAGCGGGACTCTACAATGAGCAGTTCTTC; abundance: .; j_gene: TRBJ2-1; d_gene: TRBD2; len: 17; v_gene: TRBV4-3
CDR3aa: CASRGAGASDTQYF; CDR3nt: TGTGCCAGCCGGGGGGCGGGGGCCTCAGATACGCAGTATTTT; abundance: few; j_gene: TRBJ2-3; d_gene: .; len: 14; v_gene: TRBV12-3/TRBV12-4
CDR3aa: CASSLTGTGGDPYTF; CDR3nt: TGTGCCAGCAGCTTAACAGGGACAGGGGGCGATCCCTACACCTTC; abundance: .; j_gene: TRBJ1-2; d_gene: TRBD1; len: 15; v_gene: TRBV12-3/TRBV12-4
CDR3aa: CSVRGHQNEKLFF; CDR3nt: TGCAGTGTTAGGGGACATCAGAATGAAAAACTGTTTTTT; abundance: .; j_gene: TRBJ1-4; d_gene: .; len: 13; v_gene: TRBV20-1
CDR3aa: CASSMTSGRQLEEQFF; CDR3nt: TGTGCCAGCAGTATGACTAGCGGGAGGCAGCTTGAGGAGCAGTTCTTC; abundance: .; j_gene: TRBJ2-1; d_gene: TRBD2; len: 16; v_gene: TRBV12-3/TRBV12-4
CDR3aa: CASSLDWRQTNTGELFF; CDR3nt: TGTGCCAGCAGCTTAGACTGGCGCCAAACGAACACCGGGGAGCTGTTTTTT; abundance: .; j_gene: TRBJ2-2; d_gene: .; len: 17; v_gene: TRBV7-8
CDR3aa: CSARDHGGRTFNEQFF; CDR3nt: TGCAGTGCTAGAGATCACGGCGGGAGGACTTTTAATGAGCAGTTCTTC; abundance: .; j_gene: TRBJ2-1; d_gene: TRBD2; len: 16; v_gene: TRBV20-1
CDR3aa: CASSLFGLNTEAFF; CDR3nt: TGTGCCAGCAGCCTGTTCGGCCTGAACACTGAAGCTTTCTTT; abundance: many; j_gene: TRBJ1-1; d_gene: .; len: 14; v_gene: TRBV27
CDR3aa: CASSLAPGAYNEQFF; CDR3nt: TGCGCCAGCAGCTTGGCGCCGGGAGCCTACAATGAGCAGTTCTTC; abundance: .; j_gene: TRBJ2-1; d_gene: .; len: 15; v_gene: TRBV5-1
CDR3aa: CATSRVNSNQPQHF; CDR3nt: TGTGCCACCAGCAGAGTGAATAGCAATCAGCCCCAGCATTTT; abundance: few; j_gene: TRBJ1-5; d_gene: .; len: 14; v_gene: TRBV15
CDR3aa: CAIARLSSYEQYF; CDR3nt: TGTGCCATCGCCCGGCTGAGCTCCTACGAGCAGTACTTC; abundance: few; j_gene: TRBJ2-7; d_gene: .; len: 13; v_gene: TRBV10-3
CDR3aa: CASSYAVGERGNEQFF; CDR3nt: TGCGCCAGCAGCTACGCCGTGGGGGAACGCGGAAATGAGCAGTTCTTC; abundance: .; j_gene: TRBJ2-1; d_gene: .; len: 16; v_gene: TRBV5-1
CDR3aa: CASSTSGGLTDTQYF; CDR3nt: TGTGCCAGCAGTACAAGCGGGGGGTTGACAGATACGCAGTATTTT; abundance: few; j_gene: TRBJ2-3; d_gene: TRBD2; len: 15; v_gene: TRBV3-1
CDR3aa: CASSLAVLAGEQYF; CDR3nt: TGCGCCAGCAGCTTGGCTGTCCTAGCTGGCGAGCAGTACTTC; abundance: .; j_gene: TRBJ2-7; d_gene: .; len: 14; v_gene: TRBV5-1
CDR3aa: CASRPLALTGELFF; CDR3nt: TGTGCCAGCAGGCCGCTAGCGTTGACCGGGGAGCTGTTTTTT; abundance: .; j_gene: TRBJ2-2; d_gene: .; len: 14; v_gene: TRBV12-3/TRBV12-4
CDR3aa: CAISDVRTDTQYF; CDR3nt: TGTGCCATCAGTGATGTCAGGACAGATACGCAGTATTTT; abundance: .; j_gene: TRBJ2-3; d_gene: .; len: 13; v_gene: TRBV10-3
CDR3aa: CASSRLSGTSGRNEQFF; CDR3nt: TGTGCCAGCTCACGACTTTCCGGGACTAGCGGGAGGAATGAGCAGTTCTTC; abundance: few; j_gene: TRBJ2-1; d_gene: TRBD2; len: 17; v_gene: TRBV18
CDR3aa: CASSLDMEETQYF; CDR3nt: TGTGCCAGCAGTCTAGACATGGAAGAGACCCAGTACTTC; abundance: few; j_gene: TRBJ2-5; d_gene: .; len: 13; v_gene: TRBV28
CDR3aa: CASSLRGAVEQYF; CDR3nt: TGTGCCAGCAGCTTGCGGGGTGCGGTCGAGCAGTACTTC; abundance: .; j_gene: TRBJ2-7; d_gene: .; len: 13; v_gene: TRBV5-6
CDR3aa: CASGLDTDTQYF; CDR3nt: TGTGCTAGTGGTTTGGACACAGATACGCAGTATTTT; abundance: many; j_gene: TRBJ2-3; d_gene: .; len: 12; v_gene: TRBV12-5
CDR3aa: CSVGGVPGQGKPGELFF; CDR3nt: TGCAGCGTTGGCGGGGTACCGGGACAGGGAAAGCCCGGGGAGCTGTTTTTT; abundance: .; j_gene: TRBJ2-2; d_gene: TRBD1; len: 17; v_gene: TRBV29-1
CDR3aa: CAWTRLAGTGELFF; CDR3nt: TGTGCCTGGACTCGACTAGCCGGCACCGGGGAGCTGTTTTTT; abundance: .; j_gene: TRBJ2-2; d_gene: TRBD2; len: 14; v_gene: TRBV30
CDR3aa: CASSMTGRESNVLTF; CDR3nt: TGTGCCAGCAGCATGACAGGTCGCGAGTCCAACGTCCTGACTTTC; abundance: .; j_gene: TRBJ2-6; d_gene: .; len: 15; v_gene: TRBV11-3
CDR3aa: CASSDPAGVRNDEQFF; CDR3nt: TGTGCCAGCAGTGATCCAGCGGGGGTTCGGAACGATGAGCAGTTCTTC; abundance: .; j_gene: TRBJ2-1; d_gene: TRBD2; len: 16; v_gene: TRBV2
CDR3aa: CASSPRTGGSTGELFF; CDR3nt: TGTGCCAGCAGCCCTAGGACAGGAGGGTCCACCGGGGAGCTGTTTTTT; abundance: .; j_gene: TRBJ2-2; d_gene: .; len: 16; v_gene: TRBV12-3/TRBV12-4
CDR3aa: CSVDLARGRDTQYF; CDR3nt: TGCAGCGTTGATCTTGCCAGGGGGCGGGATACGCAGTATTTT; abundance: .; j_gene: TRBJ2-3; d_gene: TRBD1; len: 14; v_gene: TRBV29-1
CDR3aa: CASSFSLGEQYF; CDR3nt: TGTGCCAGCAGTTTCTCCCTTGGGGAGCAGTACTTC; abundance: .; j_gene: TRBJ2-7; d_gene: .; len: 12; v_gene: TRBV12-3/TRBV12-4
CDR3aa: CASSYSEGGNSPLHF; CDR3nt: TGTGCCAGCAGTTACTCCGAGGGGGGTAATTCACCCCTCCACTTT; abundance: .; j_gene: TRBJ1-6; d_gene: .; len: 15; v_gene: TRBV6-5
CDR3aa: CAIKKDSSAYTDTQYF; CDR3nt: TGTGCCATCAAAAAGGATAGCTCGGCTTACACAGATACGCAGTATTTT; abundance: .; j_gene: TRBJ2-3; d_gene: .; len: 16; v_gene: TRBV10-3
CDR3aa: CAGQAGQGDEQYF; CDR3nt: TGTGCCGGCCAGGCCGGACAGGGCGACGAGCAGTACTTC; abundance: .; j_gene: TRBJ2-7; d_gene: .; len: 13; v_gene: TRBV21-1
CDR3aa: CASSPQGANYGYTF; CDR3nt: TGTGCCAGCAGTCCTCAGGGGGCGAACTATGGCTACACCTTC; abundance: few; j_gene: TRBJ1-2; d_gene: TRBD1; len: 14; v_gene: TRBV12-3/TRBV12-4
CDR3aa: CASSEGSTNEKLFF; CDR3nt: TGTGCCAGCAGCGAAGGGTCAACTAATGAAAAACTGTTTTTT; abundance: .; j_gene: TRBJ1-4; d_gene: .; len: 14; v_gene: TRBV7-9
CDR3aa: CASSASAAYEKLFF; CDR3nt: TGTGCCAGCAGTGCCTCGGCGGCCTACGAAAAACTGTTTTTT; abundance: few; j_gene: TRBJ1-4; d_gene: .; len: 14; v_gene: TRBV25-1
CDR3aa: CASSLVLAIGQETQYF; CDR3nt: TGTGCCAGCAGCTTAGTTCTAGCAATTGGCCAAGAGACCCAGTACTTC; abundance: few; j_gene: TRBJ2-5; d_gene: .; len: 16; v_gene: TRBV7-2
CDR3aa: CASSDSRTSGYTF; CDR3nt: TGTGCCAGCAGTGATTCCCGGACCAGTGGCTACACCTTC; abundance: .; j_gene: TRBJ1-2; d_gene: .; len: 13; v_gene: TRBV25-1
CDR3aa: CASSSQGGAWYEQYF; CDR3nt: TGTGCCAGCAGCTCACAGGGGGGGGCTTGGTACGAGCAGTACTTC; abundance: few; j_gene: TRBJ2-7; d_gene: .; len: 15; v_gene: TRBV7-2
CDR3aa: CASSQDQLAGGYNEQFF; CDR3nt: TGCGCCAGCAGCCAAGATCAACTAGCGGGGGGATACAATGAGCAGTTCTTC; abundance: few; j_gene: TRBJ2-1; d_gene: TRBD2; len: 17; v_gene: TRBV4-1
CDR3aa: CASSASTEQYF; CDR3nt: TGTGCCAGCAGCGCATCCACAGAGCAGTACTTC; abundance: few; j_gene: TRBJ2-7; d_gene: .; len: 11; v_gene: TRBV7-9
CDR3aa: CASTHRRTSVTDTQYF; CDR3nt: TGTGCCAGCACCCACCGCCGGACTAGCGTCACAGATACGCAGTATTTT; abundance: few; j_gene: TRBJ2-3; d_gene: TRBD2; len: 16; v_gene: TRBV12-3/TRBV12-4
CDR3aa: CASSFTGGSGNTIYF; CDR3nt: TGTGCCAGCAGTTTCACAGGGGGTTCTGGAAACACCATATATTTT; abundance: many; j_gene: TRBJ1-3; d_gene: TRBD1; len: 15; v_gene: TRBV5-5
CDR3aa: CSASTTDTQYF; CDR3nt: TGCAGTGCCAGTACCACAGATACGCAGTATTTT; abundance: .; j_gene: TRBJ2-3; d_gene: .; len: 11; v_gene: TRBV20-1
CDR3aa: CASSRTNAGDTQYF; CDR3nt: TGTGCCAGCAGCCGGACCAATGCTGGGGATACGCAGTATTTT; abundance: .; j_gene: TRBJ2-3; d_gene: .; len: 14; v_gene: TRBV4-2
CDR3aa: CASSQLAGGMDTQYF; CDR3nt: TGTGCCAGCAGCCAACTAGCGGGAGGAATGGATACGCAGTATTTT; abundance: .; j_gene: TRBJ2-3; d_gene: TRBD2; len: 15; v_gene: TRBV7-2
CDR3aa: CSARDPSGRTTYEQYF; CDR3nt: TGCAGTGCTAGAGACCCTAGCGGGAGGACAACCTACGAGCAGTACTTC; abundance: few; j_gene: TRBJ2-7; d_gene: TRBD2; len: 16; v_gene: TRBV20-1
CDR3aa: CASSRPAIRGKTQYF; CDR3nt: TGTGCCAGCAGCCGACCGGCCATAAGGGGCAAGACCCAGTACTTC; abundance: .; j_gene: TRBJ2-5; d_gene: .; len: 15; v_gene: TRBV3-1
CDR3aa: CASLAGVWDEQFF; CDR3nt: TGTGCCAGCTTAGCGGGGGTCTGGGATGAGCAGTTCTTC; abundance: .; j_gene: TRBJ2-1; d_gene: TRBD2; len: 13; v_gene: TRBV28
CDR3aa: CASSLAGTSTDTQYF; CDR3nt: TGTGCCAGCAGCTTAGCTGGGACTAGCACAGATACGCAGTATTTT; abundance: many; j_gene: TRBJ2-3; d_gene: .; len: 15; v_gene: TRBV12-3/TRBV12-4
CDR3aa: CASRRLETGELFF; CDR3nt: TGTGCCAGCAGGAGACTAGAGACCGGGGAGCTGTTTTTT; abundance: .; j_gene: TRBJ2-2; d_gene: .; len: 13; v_gene: TRBV6-2/TRBV6-3
CDR3aa: CASSPRVAVDTEAFF; CDR3nt: TGTGCCAGCTCACCAAGGGTAGCGGTGGACACTGAAGCTTTCTTT; abundance: .; j_gene: TRBJ1-1; d_gene: .; len: 15; v_gene: TRBV18
CDR3aa: CASSQDMITGELFF; CDR3nt: TGTGCCAGCAGCCAGGACATGATCACCGGGGAGCTGTTTTTT; abundance: few; j_gene: TRBJ2-2; d_gene: .; len: 14; v_gene: TRBV5-5
CDR3aa: CSVELSTNEQFF; CDR3nt: TGCAGCGTTGAACTATCGACTAATGAGCAGTTCTTC; abundance: .; j_gene: TRBJ2-1; d_gene: .; len: 12; v_gene: TRBV29-1
CDR3aa: CASSYWTDNNEQFF; CDR3nt: TGTGCCAGCAGCTATTGGACAGATAACAATGAGCAGTTCTTC; abundance: .; j_gene: TRBJ2-1; d_gene: .; len: 14; v_gene: TRBV7-6
CDR3aa: CASSKGTDQPRDGYTF; CDR3nt: TGTGCCAGCAGCAAAGGGACAGATCAACCCCGGGATGGCTACACCTTC; abundance: .; j_gene: TRBJ1-2; d_gene: TRBD1; len: 16; v_gene: TRBV12-3/TRBV12-4